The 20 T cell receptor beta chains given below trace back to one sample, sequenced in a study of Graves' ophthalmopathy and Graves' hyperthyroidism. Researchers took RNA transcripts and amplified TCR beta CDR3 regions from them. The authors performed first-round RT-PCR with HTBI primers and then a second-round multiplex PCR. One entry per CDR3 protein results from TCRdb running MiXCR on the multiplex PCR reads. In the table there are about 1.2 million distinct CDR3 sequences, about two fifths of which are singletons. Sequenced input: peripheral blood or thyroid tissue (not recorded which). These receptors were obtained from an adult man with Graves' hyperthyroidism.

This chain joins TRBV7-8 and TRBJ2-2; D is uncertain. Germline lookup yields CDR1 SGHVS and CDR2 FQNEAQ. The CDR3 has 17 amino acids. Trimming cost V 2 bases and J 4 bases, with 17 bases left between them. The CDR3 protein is CASSLRLPPVATGELFF. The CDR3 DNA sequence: TGTGCCAGCAGCTTACGGCTCCCCCCGGTGGCCACCGGGGAGCTGTTTTTT.

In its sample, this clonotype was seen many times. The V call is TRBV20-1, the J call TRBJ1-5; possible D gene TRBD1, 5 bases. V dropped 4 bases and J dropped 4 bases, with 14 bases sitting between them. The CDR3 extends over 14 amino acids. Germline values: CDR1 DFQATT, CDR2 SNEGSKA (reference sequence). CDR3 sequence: CSATAGGANQPQHF. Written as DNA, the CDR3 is TGCAGTGCTACGGCCGGTGGGGCGAATCAGCCCCAGCATTTT.

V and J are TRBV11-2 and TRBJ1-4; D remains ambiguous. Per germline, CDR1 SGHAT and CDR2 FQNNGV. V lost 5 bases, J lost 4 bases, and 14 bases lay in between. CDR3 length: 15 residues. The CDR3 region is CASSRLAGYNEKLFF. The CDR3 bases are TGTGCCAGCAGCCGTTTAGCAGGTTATAATGAAAAACTGTTTTTT.

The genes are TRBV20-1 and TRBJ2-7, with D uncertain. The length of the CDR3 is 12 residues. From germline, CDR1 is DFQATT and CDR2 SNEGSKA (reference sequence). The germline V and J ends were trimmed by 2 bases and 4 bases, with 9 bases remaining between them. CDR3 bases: TGCAGTGCTAGAAATCCCGGGTACGAGCAGTACTTC. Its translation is CSARNPGYEQYF.

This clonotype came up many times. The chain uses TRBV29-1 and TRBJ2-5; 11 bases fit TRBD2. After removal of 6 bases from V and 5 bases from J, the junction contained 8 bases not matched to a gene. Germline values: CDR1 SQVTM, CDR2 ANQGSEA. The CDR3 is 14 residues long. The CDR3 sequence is CSVVLAGVGETQYF. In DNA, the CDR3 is TGCAGCGTAGTACTAGCGGGAGTTGGGGAGACCCAGTACTTC.

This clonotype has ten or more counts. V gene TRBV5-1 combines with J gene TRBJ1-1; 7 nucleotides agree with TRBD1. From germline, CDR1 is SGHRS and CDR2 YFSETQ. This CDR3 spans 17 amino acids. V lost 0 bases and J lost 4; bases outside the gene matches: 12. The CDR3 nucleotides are TGCGCCAGCAGCTTGGTCCCTCGGACAGGAGGCTCCACTGAAGCTTTCTTT. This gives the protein CASSLVPRTGGSTEAFF.

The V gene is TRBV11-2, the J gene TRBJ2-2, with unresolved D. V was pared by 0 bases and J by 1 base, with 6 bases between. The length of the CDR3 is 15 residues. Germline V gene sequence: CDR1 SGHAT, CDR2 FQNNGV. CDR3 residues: CASSLEGKNTGELFF. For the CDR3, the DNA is TGTGCCAGCAGCTTAGAGGGCAAGAACACCGGGGAGCTGTTTTTT. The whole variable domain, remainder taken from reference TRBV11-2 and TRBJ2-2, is EAGVAQSPRYKIIEKRQSVAFWCNPISGHATLYWYQQILGQGPKLLIQFQNNGVVDDSQLPKDRFSAERLKGVDSTLKIQPAKLEDSAVYLCASSLEGKNTGELFFGEGSRLTVL.

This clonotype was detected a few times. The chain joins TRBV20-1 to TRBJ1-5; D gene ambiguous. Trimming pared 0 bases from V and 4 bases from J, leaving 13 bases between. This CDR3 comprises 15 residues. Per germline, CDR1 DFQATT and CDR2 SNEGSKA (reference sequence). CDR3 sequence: CSARDTSSGNQPQHF. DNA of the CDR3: TGCAGTGCTAGAGATACCAGCTCTGGAAATCAGCCCCAGCATTTT.

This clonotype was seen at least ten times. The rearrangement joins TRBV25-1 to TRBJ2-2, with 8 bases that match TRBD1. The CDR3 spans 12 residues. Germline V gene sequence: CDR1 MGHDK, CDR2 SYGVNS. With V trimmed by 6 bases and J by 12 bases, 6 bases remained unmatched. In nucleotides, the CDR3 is TGTGCCAGCAGAGACGACAGGGGCAAGCTGTTTTTT. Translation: CASRDDRGKLFF.

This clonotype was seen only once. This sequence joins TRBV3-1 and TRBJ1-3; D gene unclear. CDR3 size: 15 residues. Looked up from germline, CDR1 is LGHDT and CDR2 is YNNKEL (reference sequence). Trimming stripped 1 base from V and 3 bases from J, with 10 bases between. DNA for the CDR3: TGTGCCAGCAGCCAAGCGGTACGAATTGGAAACACCATATATTTT. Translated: CASSQAVRIGNTIYF.

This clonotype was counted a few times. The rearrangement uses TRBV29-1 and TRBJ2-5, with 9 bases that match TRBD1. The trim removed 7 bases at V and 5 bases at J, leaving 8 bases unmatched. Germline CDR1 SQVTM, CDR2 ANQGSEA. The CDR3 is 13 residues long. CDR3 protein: CSARTGETETQYF. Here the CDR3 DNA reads TGCAGCGCCCGGACAGGGGAAACGGAGACCCAGTACTTC.

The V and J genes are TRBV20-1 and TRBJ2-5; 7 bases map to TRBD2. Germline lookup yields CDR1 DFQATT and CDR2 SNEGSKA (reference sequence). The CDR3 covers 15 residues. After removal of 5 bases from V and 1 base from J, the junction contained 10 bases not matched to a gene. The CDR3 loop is CSARSLAEPQETQYF. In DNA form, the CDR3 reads TGCAGTGCTCGTAGTCTAGCGGAACCCCAAGAGACCCAGTACTTC.

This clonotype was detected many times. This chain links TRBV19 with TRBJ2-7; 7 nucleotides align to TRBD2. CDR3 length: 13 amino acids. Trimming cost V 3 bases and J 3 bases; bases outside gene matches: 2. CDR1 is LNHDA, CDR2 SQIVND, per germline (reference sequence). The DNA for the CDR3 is TGTGCCAGTAGTATGTGGGAGGGCTACGAGCAGTACTTC. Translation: CASSMWEGYEQYF.

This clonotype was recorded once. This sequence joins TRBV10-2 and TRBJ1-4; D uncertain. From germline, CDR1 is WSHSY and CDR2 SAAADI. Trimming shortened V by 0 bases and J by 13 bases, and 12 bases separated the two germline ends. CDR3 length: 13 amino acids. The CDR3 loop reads CASSESDAPRLFF. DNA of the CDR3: TGCGCCAGCAGTGAGTCGGACGCTCCGAGACTGTTTTTT.

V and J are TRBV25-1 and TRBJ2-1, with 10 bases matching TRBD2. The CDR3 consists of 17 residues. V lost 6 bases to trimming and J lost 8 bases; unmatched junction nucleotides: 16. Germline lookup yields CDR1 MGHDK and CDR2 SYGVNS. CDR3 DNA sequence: TGTGCCAGCAGCTCATCCTTCCTAGCGGGAGTTCCCCATGAGCAGTTCTTC. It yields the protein CASSSSFLAGVPHEQFF.

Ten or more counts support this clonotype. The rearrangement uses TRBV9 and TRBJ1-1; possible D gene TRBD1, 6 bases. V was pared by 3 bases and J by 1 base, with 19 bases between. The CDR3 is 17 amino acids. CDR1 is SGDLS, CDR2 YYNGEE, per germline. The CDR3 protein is CASSGLGAGAKNTEAFF. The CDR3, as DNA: TGTGCCAGCAGCGGCCTCGGGGCAGGGGCGAAGAACACTGAAGCTTTCTTT.

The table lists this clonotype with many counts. The DNA for the CDR3 is TGTGCCATCAGTGAGGGACAGGGCAAAGCTTTCTTT. This sequence encodes CAISEGQGKAFF. The V call is TRBV10-3, the J call TRBJ1-1; 8 nucleotides align to TRBD1. This CDR3 contains 12 residues. Germline V gives CDR1 ENHRY, CDR2 SYGVKD. Unmatched junction bases numbered 2, after V lost 2 bases and J lost 9 bases.

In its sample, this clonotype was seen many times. CDR3 sequence (DNA): TGTGCCAGCAGCTACCCCGACAGGGTTAATTCCCAAGAGACCCAGTACTTC. It yields the protein CASSYPDRVNSQETQYF. The genes are TRBV7-6 and TRBJ2-5, with 7 bases identical to TRBD1. The germline V gene has CDR1 SGHVS and CDR2 FNYEAQ. This CDR3 comprises 17 residues. The V gene end was trimmed by 4 bases and the J gene end by 1 base; junction bases not matched to a gene: 12. Variable domain in full (rest from reference TRBV7-6 and TRBJ2-5): GAGVSQSPRYKVTKRGQDVALRCDPISGHVSLYWYRQALGQGPEFLTYFNYEAQQDKSGLPNDRFSAERPEGSISTLTIQRTEQRDSAMYRCASSYPDRVNSQETQYFGPGTRLLVL.

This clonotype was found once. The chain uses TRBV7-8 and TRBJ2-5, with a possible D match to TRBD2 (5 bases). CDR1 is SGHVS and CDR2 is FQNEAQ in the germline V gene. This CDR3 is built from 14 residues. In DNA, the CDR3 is TGTGCTAGAGAGGGCCTTTCGGGGTCCGAGACCCAGTACTTC. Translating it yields CAREGLSGSETQYF.

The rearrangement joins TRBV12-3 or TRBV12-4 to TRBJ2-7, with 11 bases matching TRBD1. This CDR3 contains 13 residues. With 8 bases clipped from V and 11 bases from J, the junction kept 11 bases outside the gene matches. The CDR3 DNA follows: TGTGCCAGCCGAGGACAGGGGGCCTTATCCAAGTACTTC. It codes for CASRGQGALSKYF.